These T cell receptor beta chains were read from a single sample in a study of identical twins. TCRdb re-analysed the 5' RACE reads in MiXCR, keeping a single row per CDR3 protein. The table shows some 500,000 distinct CDR3 sequences, with more than 13% occurring only once. This sample also belongs to another study, concerning yellow fever vaccine responses in identical twins.

The source material was CD4+ T cells sorted from blood. These receptors were obtained from a woman under 30 in good health. Each CDR3 is given with its conserved first and last residue. The order of the fields is CDR3 protein, CDR3 DNA, D gene, V gene, clone size, CDR3 length, J gene. D genes are given only for firm matches. Not every row has a clone size; where given, it reads once, few, many or a size class.

cdr3_aa: CASSYPKTSTDTQYF
cdr3_nt: TGTGCCAGCAGTTATCCCAAAACTAGCACAGATACGCAGTATTTT
d_call: NA
v_call: TRBV6-2/TRBV6-3
clone_size: few
cdr3_length: 15
j_call: TRBJ2-3

cdr3_aa: CASSRLAANTGELFF
cdr3_nt: TGTGCCAGCAGTCGCCTAGCGGCGAACACCGGGGAGCTGTTTTTT
d_call: TRBD2
v_call: TRBV27
clone_size: NA
cdr3_length: 15
j_call: TRBJ2-2

cdr3_aa: CSARDPLRTGAGEQYF
cdr3_nt: TGCAGTGCTAGAGATCCTTTAAGGACAGGGGCTGGCGAGCAGTACTTC
d_call: TRBD1
v_call: TRBV20-1
clone_size: few
cdr3_length: 16
j_call: TRBJ2-7

cdr3_aa: CASSLKGLAGTLSYEQYF
cdr3_nt: TGTGCCAGCAGTTTAAAGGGACTAGCGGGAACCCTGTCCTACGAGCAGTACTTC
d_call: TRBD2
v_call: TRBV27
clone_size: few
cdr3_length: 18
j_call: TRBJ2-7

cdr3_aa: CASSKAGSVNNEQLF
cdr3_nt: TGTGCCAGCAGCAAAGCGGGCTCTGTGAACAATGAGCAGCTCTTC
d_call: NA
v_call: TRBV21-1
clone_size: NA
cdr3_length: 15
j_call: TRBJ2-1

cdr3_aa: CASMREDEQYF
cdr3_nt: TGTGCCAGCATGCGGGAGGACGAGCAGTACTTC
d_call: TRBD2
v_call: TRBV7-8
clone_size: few
cdr3_length: 11
j_call: TRBJ2-7

cdr3_aa: CASSWTSGGYNEQFF
cdr3_nt: TGTGCCAGCAGTTGGACTAGCGGGGGCTACAATGAGCAGTTCTTC
d_call: TRBD2
v_call: TRBV7-3
clone_size: NA
cdr3_length: 15
j_call: TRBJ2-1

cdr3_aa: CASSDGIAPQHF
cdr3_nt: TGTGCCAGCAGTGACGGTATAGCGCCCCAGCATTTT
d_call: NA
v_call: TRBV25-1
clone_size: NA
cdr3_length: 12
j_call: TRBJ1-5

cdr3_aa: CASRPLGGNYGYTF
cdr3_nt: TGTGCCAGCAGACCTTTGGGGGGGAACTATGGCTACACCTTC
d_call: NA
v_call: TRBV6-1
clone_size: many
cdr3_length: 14
j_call: TRBJ1-2

cdr3_aa: CASSQAGAYEQYF
cdr3_nt: TGCGCCAGCAGCCAAGCAGGTGCCTACGAGCAGTACTTC
d_call: NA
v_call: TRBV4-3
clone_size: few
cdr3_length: 13
j_call: TRBJ2-7

cdr3_aa: CSVPPFKRSGGPSTDTQYF
cdr3_nt: TGCAGCGTTCCCCCCTTTAAGCGTAGCGGGGGGCCAAGCACAGATACGCAGTATTTT
d_call: TRBD2
v_call: TRBV29-1
clone_size: NA
cdr3_length: 19
j_call: TRBJ2-3

cdr3_aa: CASSLRQPNTQYF
cdr3_nt: TGTGCCAGCAGTTTACGACAGCCAAATACGCAGTATTTT
d_call: NA
v_call: TRBV12-3/TRBV12-4
clone_size: few
cdr3_length: 13
j_call: TRBJ2-3

cdr3_aa: CASSQQGQGEQFF
cdr3_nt: TGTGCCAGCAGCCAACAGGGTCAGGGTGAGCAGTTCTTC
d_call: NA
v_call: TRBV14
clone_size: NA
cdr3_length: 13
j_call: TRBJ2-1

cdr3_aa: CASSLHSSYEQYF
cdr3_nt: TGTGCCAGCAGCTTACACAGCTCCTACGAGCAGTACTTC
d_call: NA
v_call: TRBV7-9
clone_size: many
cdr3_length: 13
j_call: TRBJ2-7

cdr3_aa: CASSRSGTGFTEQYF
cdr3_nt: TGTGCCAGCAGCCGATCTGGGACAGGGTTTACCGAGCAGTACTTC
d_call: TRBD1
v_call: TRBV4-2
clone_size: NA
cdr3_length: 15
j_call: TRBJ2-7

cdr3_aa: CASSLDFSTDTQYF
cdr3_nt: TGCGCCAGCAGTCTGGACTTTAGCACAGATACGCAGTATTTT
d_call: NA
v_call: TRBV5-1
clone_size: NA
cdr3_length: 14
j_call: TRBJ2-3

cdr3_aa: CASSLPPPGVWETQYF
cdr3_nt: TGTGCCAGCAGCTTACCCCCGCCGGGAGTCTGGGAGACCCAGTACTTC
d_call: NA
v_call: TRBV7-3
clone_size: NA
cdr3_length: 16
j_call: TRBJ2-5

cdr3_aa: CASSYSYGADYNEQFF
cdr3_nt: TGTGCCAGCAGTTACTCTTATGGGGCAGACTACAATGAGCAGTTCTTC
d_call: NA
v_call: TRBV6-5
clone_size: few
cdr3_length: 16
j_call: TRBJ2-1

cdr3_aa: CASSTLSTDTQYF
cdr3_nt: TGCGCCAGCAGCACCCTGAGCACAGATACGCAGTATTTT
d_call: NA
v_call: TRBV5-1
clone_size: few
cdr3_length: 13
j_call: TRBJ2-3

cdr3_aa: CASGLVLGQGARGDLFF
cdr3_nt: TGTGCTAGTGGTTTGGTATTGGGACAGGGGGCGCGGGGGGACCTGTTCTTC
d_call: TRBD1
v_call: TRBV12-5
clone_size: NA
cdr3_length: 17
j_call: TRBJ2-1

cdr3_aa: CAISEVAGDFGTQYF
cdr3_nt: TGTGCCATCAGTGAGGTAGCGGGGGACTTCGGTACGCAGTATTTT
d_call: TRBD2
v_call: TRBV10-3
clone_size: NA
cdr3_length: 15
j_call: TRBJ2-3

cdr3_aa: CATSDSVTGGQETQYF
cdr3_nt: TGTGCCACCAGTGATTCAGTTACAGGGGGACAAGAGACCCAGTACTTC
d_call: TRBD1
v_call: TRBV24-1
clone_size: NA
cdr3_length: 16
j_call: TRBJ2-5

cdr3_aa: CASSSARDSPYEQYF
cdr3_nt: TGTGCCAGCAGCTCCGCCCGGGACAGCCCCTACGAGCAGTACTTC
d_call: TRBD1
v_call: TRBV11-3
clone_size: few
cdr3_length: 15
j_call: TRBJ2-7

cdr3_aa: CASSARKGYVTDTQYF
cdr3_nt: TGTGCCAGCAGCGCCCGCAAGGGGTATGTTACAGATACGCAGTATTTT
d_call: NA
v_call: TRBV7-2
clone_size: few
cdr3_length: 16
j_call: TRBJ2-3

cdr3_aa: CASTKHITGPAEQFF
cdr3_nt: TGTGCCAGCACCAAACACATAACCGGGCCGGCGGAGCAGTTCTTC
d_call: NA
v_call: TRBV7-2
clone_size: few
cdr3_length: 15
j_call: TRBJ2-1

cdr3_aa: CAISEFQTGGKSSPLHF
cdr3_nt: TGTGCCATCAGTGAGTTCCAGACAGGGGGAAAGAGTTCACCCCTCCACTTT
d_call: TRBD1
v_call: TRBV10-3
clone_size: few
cdr3_length: 17
j_call: TRBJ1-6

cdr3_aa: CASSPDAGGPSDTQYF
cdr3_nt: TGTGCCAGCAGCCCTGATGCGGGAGGGCCGAGTGATACGCAGTATTTT
d_call: TRBD2
v_call: TRBV5-6
clone_size: NA
cdr3_length: 16
j_call: TRBJ2-3

cdr3_aa: CASSEFQTGGYGYTF
cdr3_nt: TGTGCCAGCAGTGAATTTCAAACAGGGGGCTATGGCTACACCTTC
d_call: TRBD1
v_call: TRBV25-1
clone_size: few
cdr3_length: 15
j_call: TRBJ1-2

cdr3_aa: CAISSGRATDTQYF
cdr3_nt: TGTGCCATCTCTAGCGGGAGGGCCACAGATACGCAGTATTTT
d_call: TRBD2
v_call: TRBV10-3
clone_size: NA
cdr3_length: 14
j_call: TRBJ2-3

cdr3_aa: CASSQGVSGPGELFF
cdr3_nt: TGTGCCAGCAGCCAGGGGGTATCGGGGCCCGGGGAGCTGTTTTTT
d_call: TRBD1
v_call: TRBV11-3
clone_size: NA
cdr3_length: 15
j_call: TRBJ2-2

cdr3_aa: CASSQDSAYQETQYF
cdr3_nt: TGTGCCAGCAGCCAGGATAGCGCGTATCAAGAGACCCAGTACTTC
d_call: NA
v_call: TRBV3-1
clone_size: few
cdr3_length: 15
j_call: TRBJ2-5

cdr3_aa: CASSFENAAFF
cdr3_nt: TGTGCCAGCAGCTTCGAAAATGCAGCTTTCTTT
d_call: NA
v_call: TRBV6-6
clone_size: NA
cdr3_length: 11
j_call: TRBJ1-1

cdr3_aa: CSATGWTYEQYF
cdr3_nt: TGCAGCGCAACTGGGTGGACCTACGAGCAGTACTTC
d_call: NA
v_call: TRBV29-1
clone_size: few
cdr3_length: 12
j_call: TRBJ2-7

cdr3_aa: CASSLELAGSYEQYF
cdr3_nt: TGCGCCAGCAGCTTGGAACTAGCGGGTTCCTACGAGCAGTACTTC
d_call: TRBD2
v_call: TRBV5-1
clone_size: many
cdr3_length: 15
j_call: TRBJ2-7

cdr3_aa: CSARESGVGNEQFF
cdr3_nt: TGCAGTGCTAGAGAGTCGGGGGTAGGGAATGAGCAGTTCTTC
d_call: NA
v_call: TRBV20-1
clone_size: many
cdr3_length: 14
j_call: TRBJ2-1

cdr3_aa: CASSFAGAGELFF
cdr3_nt: TGTGCCAGCAGTTTCGCAGGGGCCGGGGAGCTGTTTTTT
d_call: NA
v_call: TRBV12-3/TRBV12-4
clone_size: NA
cdr3_length: 13
j_call: TRBJ2-2

cdr3_aa: CASSLAGSSYGYTF
cdr3_nt: TGTGCCAGCAGCTTAGCAGGATCTAGCTATGGCTACACCTTC
d_call: NA
v_call: TRBV7-2
clone_size: NA
cdr3_length: 14
j_call: TRBJ1-2

cdr3_aa: CASSWGSNQPQHF
cdr3_nt: TGTGCCAGCAGTTGGGGTAGCAATCAGCCCCAGCATTTT
d_call: NA
v_call: TRBV12-3/TRBV12-4
clone_size: many
cdr3_length: 13
j_call: TRBJ1-5

cdr3_aa: CASSPEGETQYF
cdr3_nt: TGTGCCAGTAGCCCCGAAGGGGAGACCCAGTACTTC
d_call: NA
v_call: TRBV19
clone_size: few
cdr3_length: 12
j_call: TRBJ2-5

cdr3_aa: CASSDPDASSGRDTQYF
cdr3_nt: TGTGCCAGCAGTGACCCCGACGCATCGTCCGGGAGGGATACGCAGTATTTT
d_call: TRBD2
v_call: TRBV25-1
clone_size: few
cdr3_length: 17
j_call: TRBJ2-3

cdr3_aa: CASSRRVGNREVSNQPQHF
cdr3_nt: TGTGCCAGTAGTCGTAGGGTTGGGAACCGAGAAGTTAGCAATCAGCCCCAGCATTTT
d_call: NA
v_call: TRBV19
clone_size: NA
cdr3_length: 19
j_call: TRBJ1-5

cdr3_aa: CASSNRRVEPQHF
cdr3_nt: TGTGCCAGCAGCAACCGCAGGGTTGAGCCCCAGCATTTT
d_call: NA
v_call: TRBV28
clone_size: NA
cdr3_length: 13
j_call: TRBJ1-5

cdr3_aa: CASTHRVGETQYF
cdr3_nt: TGTGCCAGCACTCACAGAGTTGGGGAGACCCAGTACTTC
d_call: NA
v_call: TRBV6-1
clone_size: NA
cdr3_length: 13
j_call: TRBJ2-5

cdr3_aa: CASTKSDFYEQYF
cdr3_nt: TGTGCCAGCACTAAGAGTGACTTCTACGAGCAGTACTTC
d_call: NA
v_call: TRBV6-2/TRBV6-3
clone_size: NA
cdr3_length: 13
j_call: TRBJ2-7

cdr3_aa: CASISGGDRVHEQYF
cdr3_nt: TGTGCCAGCATCTCTGGGGGGGACAGGGTCCACGAGCAGTACTTC
d_call: TRBD1
v_call: TRBV28
clone_size: few
cdr3_length: 15
j_call: TRBJ2-7

cdr3_aa: CASSFWTGQETQYF
cdr3_nt: TGTGCCAGCAGCTTTTGGACAGGGCAAGAGACCCAGTACTTC
d_call: TRBD1
v_call: TRBV7-9
clone_size: NA
cdr3_length: 14
j_call: TRBJ2-5

cdr3_aa: CAAESGAGNTQYF
cdr3_nt: TGTGCCGCCGAGAGCGGGGCGGGTAATACGCAGTATTTT
d_call: TRBD2
v_call: TRBV10-3
clone_size: few
cdr3_length: 13
j_call: TRBJ2-3

cdr3_aa: CASSRKTTSTDTQYF
cdr3_nt: TGCGCCAGCAGCAGAAAGACTACTAGCACAGATACGCAGTATTTT
d_call: NA
v_call: TRBV5-1
clone_size: few
cdr3_length: 15
j_call: TRBJ2-3

cdr3_aa: CATSRAPGPPGNTIYF
cdr3_nt: TGTGCCACCAGCAGAGCCCCAGGTCCCCCTGGAAACACCATATATTTT
d_call: NA
v_call: TRBV15
clone_size: NA
cdr3_length: 16
j_call: TRBJ1-3

cdr3_aa: CSARGSGTASSYEQYF
cdr3_nt: TGCAGTGCTAGAGGCTCCGGGACAGCCTCGTCCTACGAGCAGTACTTC
d_call: TRBD1
v_call: TRBV20-1
clone_size: few
cdr3_length: 16
j_call: TRBJ2-7

cdr3_aa: CSAPRGGSTDTQYF
cdr3_nt: TGCAGTGCCCCGAGGGGCGGTAGCACAGATACGCAGTATTTT
d_call: NA
v_call: TRBV20-1
clone_size: NA
cdr3_length: 14
j_call: TRBJ2-3

cdr3_aa: CSVGRLARGQETQYF
cdr3_nt: TGCAGCGTGGGAAGACTAGCGAGAGGTCAGGAGACCCAGTACTTC
d_call: TRBD2
v_call: TRBV29-1
clone_size: many
cdr3_length: 15
j_call: TRBJ2-5

cdr3_aa: CASSSRKGDQSSQYF
cdr3_nt: TGTGCCAGCAGCTCTAGAAAGGGTGATCAAAGTAGCCAGTACTTC
d_call: NA
v_call: TRBV7-8
clone_size: NA
cdr3_length: 15
j_call: TRBJ2-5

cdr3_aa: CASSLGYASGDKETQYF
cdr3_nt: TGTGCCAGCAGCTTAGGGTATGCGAGCGGCGATAAAGAGACCCAGTACTTC
d_call: NA
v_call: TRBV7-8
clone_size: few
cdr3_length: 17
j_call: TRBJ2-5